Listed below are T cell receptor beta chains from one sample, sequenced in a study of CD4 T cells in relation to SARS-CoV-2 and coronaviruses. Generated by immunoSEQ multiplex PCR, the TCRdb table keeps only in-frame clones and is missing some. Seen here are about 68,000 clones, approximately 95% observed once, and the top ten hold approximately 0.21%. Input material: naive CD4+ T cells from PBMCs. Receptors originate from a human donor in good health. CDR3s include the opening cysteine and the closing phenylalanine or tryptophan. A D gene is named only where the DNA matches it firmly. The size of a clone is reported for some rows only, either as once, few or many, or as a class for expanded clones.

>once|-|TRBJ1-2|TRBV7-3
CASSFSPQPGRNYGYTF
TGTGCCAGCAGCTTCTCACCTCAGCCGGGCCGTAACTATGGCTACACCTTC
>-|-|TRBJ2-3|TRBV28
CASREGGTDTQYF
TGTGCCAGCAGAGAGGGGGGCACAGATACGCAGTATTTT
>-|-|TRBJ2-7|TRBV11-3
CASSRQGKNEQYF
TGTGCCAGCAGTCGGCAGGGGAAGAACGAGCAGTACTTC
>-|-|TRBJ2-1|TRBV12-3/TRBV12-4
CASSLFGPNEQFF
TGTGCCAGCAGCCTATTCGGCCCCAATGAGCAGTTCTTC
>-|-|TRBJ2-2|TRBV4-3
CASSQEGRLGELFF
TGCGCCAGCAGCCAAGAGGGCAGGCTCGGGGAGCTGTTTTTT
>-|-|TRBJ1-2|TRBV28
CASREGTNYGYTF
TGTGCCAGCAGGGAGGGTACAAACTATGGCTACACCTTC
>-|TRBD2|TRBJ2-7|TRBV5-1
CASSFGPSGRTYEQYF
TGCGCCAGCAGCTTTGGCCCTAGCGGGAGGACCTACGAGCAGTACTTC
>-|-|TRBJ2-3|TRBV5-1
CASSPGTESDTQYF
TGCGCCAGCAGCCCCGGGACTGAATCAGATACGCAGTATTTT
>-|TRBD2|TRBJ2-5|TRBV6-5
CASSTGLAGGVTQYF
TGTGCCAGCAGTACGGGACTAGCGGGGGGGGTGACCCAGTACTTC
>-|TRBD1|TRBJ1-4|TRBV10-3
CAIRQGISTNEKLFF
TGTGCCATCAGACAGGGGATTTCAACTAATGAAAAACTGTTTTTT
>-|TRBD2|TRBJ2-2|TRBV9
CASSAQVAGGIGGELFF
TGTGCCAGCAGCGCCCAGGTGGCGGGAGGAATTGGCGGGGAGCTGTTTTTT
>-|TRBD2|TRBJ2-7|TRBV18
CASSAGTSGGYEQYF
TGTGCCAGCTCAGCCGGGACTAGCGGGGGGTACGAGCAGTACTTC
>-|-|TRBJ2-5|TRBV5-1
CASSLGSTETQYF
TGCGCCAGCAGCTTGGGTAGTACAGAGACCCAGTACTTC
>-|-|TRBJ2-3|TRBV3-1/TRBV3-2
CASSLMGEGGTDTQYF
TGTGCCAGCAGCCTAATGGGAGAGGGGGGCACAGATACGCAGTATTTT
>-|-|TRBJ1-2|TRBV10-3
CAISESHGGGYGYTF
TGTGCCATCAGTGAGTCGCACGGTGGGGGCTATGGCTACACCTTC
>-|-|TRBJ1-2|TRBV11-2
CASSLVPAGAARNGYTF
TGTGCCAGCAGCTTAGTACCAGCGGGGGCAGCGCGAAATGGCTACACCTTC
>once|TRBD1|TRBJ1-5|TRBV4-1
CASSQEQTGTGVPVGNQPQHF
TGCGCCAGCAGCCAAGAGCAGACCGGGACAGGGGTCCCTGTCGGCAATCAGCCCCAGCATTTT
>-|TRBD2|TRBJ2-1|TRBV7-8
CASRSGTNYNEQFF
TGTGCCAGCAGGAGCGGGACGAACTACAATGAGCAGTTCTTC
>-|TRBD1|TRBJ2-1|TRBV18
CASSIGTGDYNEQFF
TGTGCCAGCTCTATAGGGACAGGGGACTACAATGAGCAGTTCTTC
>-|-|TRBJ1-1|TRBV9
CASSPSFVDDLREAFF
TGTGCCAGCAGCCCGAGTTTTGTTGATGATTTGCGTGAAGCTTTCTTT
>-|TRBD1|TRBJ1-2|TRBV5-5
CASSPGGLSYGYTF
TGTGCCAGCAGCCCAGGGGGCTTAAGCTATGGCTACACCTTC
>-|-|TRBJ1-1|TRBV10-3
CAISEYVVTEAFF
TGTGCCATCAGTGAATATGTGGTTACTGAAGCTTTCTTT
>-|-|TRBJ1-1|TRBV30
CAQSTWYAEAFF
TGTGCCCAATCGACTTGGTATGCTGAAGCTTTCTTT
>once|-|TRBJ2-2|TRBV9
CASSDMNTGELFF
TGTGCCAGCAGCGACATGAACACCGGGGAGCTGTTTTTT
>-|-|TRBJ1-5|TRBV19
CASSIHRVLSNQPQHF
TGTGCCAGTAGTATCCACAGGGTCCTTAGCAATCAGCCCCAGCATTTT
>-|-|TRBJ2-7|TRBV9
CASSVVVGSEQYF
TGTGCCAGCAGCGTAGTAGTAGGGAGTGAGCAGTACTTC
>-|-|TRBJ2-7|TRBV12-3/TRBV12-4
CASSYGPYEQYF
TGTGCCAGCAGTTATGGACCTTACGAGCAGTACTTC